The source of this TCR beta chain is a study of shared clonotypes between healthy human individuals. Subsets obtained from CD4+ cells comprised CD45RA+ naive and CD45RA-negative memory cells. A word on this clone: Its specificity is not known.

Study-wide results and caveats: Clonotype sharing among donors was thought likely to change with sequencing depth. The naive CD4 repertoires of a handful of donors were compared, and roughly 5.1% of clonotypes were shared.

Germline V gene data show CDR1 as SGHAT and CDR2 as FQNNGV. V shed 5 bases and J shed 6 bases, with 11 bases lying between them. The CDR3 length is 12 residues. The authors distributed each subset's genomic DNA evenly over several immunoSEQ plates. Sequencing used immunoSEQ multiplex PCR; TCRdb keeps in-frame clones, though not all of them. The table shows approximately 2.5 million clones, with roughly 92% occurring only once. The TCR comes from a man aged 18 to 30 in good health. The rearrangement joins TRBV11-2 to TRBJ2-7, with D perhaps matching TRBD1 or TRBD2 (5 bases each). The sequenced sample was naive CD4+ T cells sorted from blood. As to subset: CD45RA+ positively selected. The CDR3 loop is CASSQTGTEQYF. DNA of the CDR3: TGTGCCAGCAGCCAAACGGGGACCGAGCAGTACTTC.